Below are 14 T cell receptor beta chains sequenced from a single sample in a study of immune cell composition in non-small cell lung cancer. The method was immunoSEQ multiplex PCR; TCRdb's version includes in-frame clones alone and lacks a portion of them. The data hold 2,000 to 2,500 clones, with 60% to 80% observed a single time. Normal lung was taken at the farthest possible site, at least 3 cm from tumour. The sequencing sample was made of non-adjacent lung tissue. The origin of the receptors is a human donor with non-small cell lung cancer.

This clone was seen just once. V and J are TRBV5-8 and TRBJ2-3; a possible D gene is TRBD1 (5 bases). The germline CDR1 and CDR2 sequences are SGHTS and YDEGEE. The CDR3 totals 15 residues. V shed 2 bases and J shed 0 bases, with 10 bases lying between them. The CDR3 loop is CASSFGAYSTDTQYF. The DNA of the CDR3 is TGTGCCAGCAGCTTTGGGGCGTATAGCACAGATACGCAGTATTTT. The full variable domain, in which reference TRBV5-8 and TRBJ2-3 provide the parts outside the CDR3, is EAGVTQSPTHLIKTRGQQATLRCSPISGHTSVYWYQQALGLGLQFLLWYDEGEERNRGNFPPRFSGRQFPNYSSELNVNALELEDSALYLCASSFGAYSTDTQYFGPGTRLTVL.

CDR3 sequence (DNA): TGTGCCAGCAGCGTACGGGGAACCACAGATACGCAGTATTTT. Its translation: CASSVRGTTDTQYF. The rearrangement links TRBV9 to TRBJ2-3; the D gene is possibly TRBD2 (5 bases). Trimming removed 1 base from V and 2 bases from J, with 8 bases in between. Looked up from germline, CDR1 is SGDLS and CDR2 is YYNGEE. The CDR3 has 14 residues.

The rearrangement links TRBV7-2 to TRBJ2-7; 16 bases map to TRBD2. Losses at the gene ends were 3 bases for V and 5 bases for J; bases not matched to a gene: 1. CDR1 SGHTA and CDR2 FQGNSA come from the germline V gene. The CDR3 runs 15 residues. The CDR3 sequence is CASSFGTSGRDEQYF. CDR3 coding DNA: TGTGCCAGCAGCTTTGGGACTAGCGGGAGGGACGAGCAGTACTTC.

This chain links TRBV29-1 with TRBJ1-4; TRBD1 matches 7 bases. Germline V CDR1 and CDR2: SQVTM, ANQGSEA. V shed 4 bases, J shed 16 bases, and the junction held 12 bases outside the gene matches. The CDR3 covers 12 residues. As DNA, the CDR3 is TGCAGCGTTGGGGAGCCACAGGGGATTAAGTTTTTT. Its protein product is CSVGEPQGIKFF.

In this sample, this clone turned up a few times. The chain combines TRBV5-6 with TRBJ1-1, with 7 bases lining up with TRBD1. The J segment lost 1 base and the V segment lost 2 bases, leaving 5 bases of the junction unmatched. CDR1 is SGHDT, CDR2 YYEEEE, per germline. CDR3 length: 15 residues. In DNA form, the CDR3 reads TGTGCCAGCAGCTTTTACAGGGGACGGAACACTGAAGCTTTCTTT. Encoded protein: CASSFYRGRNTEAFF. The entire variable domain, with the rest obtained from reference TRBV5-6 and TRBJ1-1, is as follows: DAGVTQSPTHLIKTRGQQVTLRCSPKSGHDTVSWYQQALGQGPQFIFQYYEEEERQRGNFPDRFSGHQFPNYSSELNVNALLLGDSALYLCASSFYRGRNTEAFFGQGTRLTVV.

V is TRBV6-1 and J is TRBJ1-1; 7 bases are a match to TRBD1. The CDR3 runs 15 residues. Per germline, CDR1 MNHNS and CDR2 SASEGT. V trimming: 6 bases; J trimming: 4 bases; junction bases outside the gene matches: 11. CDR3 amino acids: CASREDRRVTTEAFF. CDR3 coding DNA: TGTGCCAGCAGAGAGGACAGGAGAGTTACCACTGAAGCTTTCTTT.

The chain uses TRBV6-5 and TRBJ2-1; possibly TRBD2 for D (6 bases). CDR3 size: 15 residues. Trimming stripped 2 bases from V and 4 bases from J, with 12 bases between. Germline CDR1 MNHEY, CDR2 SVGAGI. The CDR3 nucleotides are TGTGCCAGCAGTTACGCCGCTAGCGATTACAATGAGCAGTTCTTC. Translated: CASSYAASDYNEQFF.

This clone was observed a few times. The J gene is TRBJ2-7, the V gene TRBV23-1, with TRBD2 as a possible D gene (6 bases). TRBV23-1 is given ORF status, its function remaining uncertain. The CDR3 has 13 residues. The V gene lost 2 bases and the J gene lost 2 bases, with 7 bases spanning the gap. The CDR3 here is CASSQGEAYEQYF. CDR3 DNA: TGCGCCAGCAGTCAAGGGGAGGCCTACGAGCAGTACTTC.

For the CDR3, the DNA is TGCGCCAGCAGCCAAGAGGTCCAGCTAGTAAGGTCCGGGGAGCTGTTTTTT. Its translation: CASSQEVQLVRSGELFF. This rearrangement joins TRBV4-1 to TRBJ2-2; no clear D. Germline assignment: CDR1 MGHRA and CDR2 YSYEKL. The V end lost 0 bases, the J end lost 6 bases, and 17 bases lay between the germline ends. The length of the CDR3 is 17 residues.

The chain couples TRBV6-6 to TRBJ2-7; TRBD1 matches 7 bases. J lost 5 bases, V lost 6 bases, and 4 bases had no gene match. The CDR3 has 12 amino acids. Germline CDR1 MNHNY, CDR2 SVGAGI (reference sequence). The CDR3 bases are TGTGCCAGCAGGACACAGGGGCACGAGCAGTACTTC. The encoded protein is CASRTQGHEQYF.

J is TRBJ1-4 and V is TRBV7-2; D call uncertain. This CDR3 has 16 amino acids. From germline, CDR1 is SGHTA and CDR2 FQGNSA. The V end lost 5 bases, the J end lost 4 bases, and 17 bases lay between the germline ends. The CDR3 bases are TGTGCCAGCAGCCGAGCCTCGGGGAGGGTTAATGAAAAACTGTTTTTT. It yields the protein CASSRASGRVNEKLFF.

The chain employs TRBV5-1 and TRBJ2-5; TRBD1 matches at 7 bases. Germline lookup yields CDR1 SGHRS and CDR2 YFSETQ. The CDR3 is 14 amino acids. The V segment lost 2 bases and the J segment 7 bases; nucleotides outside the gene matches: 8. The CDR3 region is CASSLGTARGTQYF. CDR3 nucleotides: TGCGCCAGCAGCTTAGGGACAGCCCGTGGGACCCAGTACTTC. Full variable domain (missing parts from reference TRBV5-1 and TRBJ2-5): KAGVTQTPRYLIKTRGQQVTLSCSPISGHRSVSWYQQTPGQGLQFLFEYFSETQRNKGNFPGRFSGRQFSNSRSEMNVSTLELGDSALYLCASSLGTARGTQYFGPGTRLLVL.

The rearrangement links TRBV4-1 to TRBJ2-7; TRBD1 matches 10 bases. This CDR3 is 16 amino acids long. Germline V gene data show CDR1 as MGHRA and CDR2 as YSYEKL. The junction had 7 bases not matched to a gene; V was cut back by 1 base and J by 4 bases. The CDR3 coding sequence is TGCGCCAGCAGCCAAGGACCGGGACAGGGGAAGTACGAGCAGTACTTC. Protein product: CASSQGPGQGKYEQYF.

This clone occurred a few times. The chain carries TRBV6-5 and TRBJ2-1, with 9 positions matching TRBD1. Germline CDR1 and CDR2: MNHEY and SVGAGI. The length of the CDR3 is 15 residues. V dropped 6 bases and J dropped 3; count of bases not matched to a gene: 6. The DNA for the CDR3 is TGTGCCAGCAGACCCCGACAGGGGGTCTACAATGAGCAGTTCTTC. Its translation is CASRPRQGVYNEQFF.